The clone carrying this T cell receptor beta chain was picked up many times. Its target is not known. With iRepertoire HTBI primers and Arm-PCR of CDR3 regions, TCR beta libraries were built. MiXCR was run by TCRdb on the multiplex PCR reads, yielding one entry per CDR3 protein. The sample records about 220,000 distinct CDR3 sequences, roughly a fifth being singletons. Time point of the sample: newly diagnosed GD, antithyroid drugs for less than 3 months. The TCR library was prepared using RNA isolated from PBMCs. The data belong to a study of regulatory T cells in long-lasting Graves disease. Study-level results: Relative to newly diagnosed Graves' patients, persistent ones had lower TCR diversity.

This sample was also put to use in a study of T cells in Graves' hyperthyroidism and ophthalmopathy. That source reports: First-round RT-PCR of the TCR CDR3 relied on the HTBI primer set.

The material sequenced was peripheral blood mononuclear cells (PBMCs), taken at new diagnosis, from a patient treated with antithyroid drugs. This TCR was sampled from a woman younger than 45 with Graves disease.

Here the CDR3 DNA reads TGTGCCAGCAGTTCCTCGGGACAGGGGGGTGAAAAACTGTTTTTT. This encodes CASSSSGQGGEKLFF. This rearrangement joins TRBV28 to TRBJ1-4; 11 positions match TRBD1. V lost 4 bases and J lost 7; bases outside the gene matches: 5. Germline V CDR1 and CDR2: MDHEN, SYDVKM. This CDR3 is 15 amino acids long.